One sample yielded the 13 T cell receptor beta chains listed below, sequenced in a study of T cells after yellow fever vaccination. In TCRdb, the 5' RACE reads were re-called with MiXCR into one record per CDR3 protein. The sample includes around 150,000 distinct CDR3 sequences, around 7.2% of them seen just once. This material consisted of CD4+ T cells sorted from PBMCs, taken 5 to 6 days after the first yellow fever vaccination. These receptors all stem from a man younger than 35 who received the YFV17D yellow fever vaccine.

This clonotype showed up just once. This clone may be a read error of a much larger clone one base away. The gene calls are TRBV6-5 and TRBJ1-1; D is perhaps TRBD1 (6 bases). V was clipped by 10 bases and J by 4 bases, with 13 bases between them. Germline assignment: CDR1 MNHEY and CDR2 SVGAGI. The CDR3 is made up of 12 amino acids. The CDR3 DNA reads TGTGCCAACAGAAGGGGGGCCACTGAAGCTTTCTTT. Its protein is CANRRGATEAFF.

This clonotype came up a few times. V gene TRBV7-9 combines with J gene TRBJ2-7; TRBD2 aligns across 9 bases. From germline, CDR1 is SEHNR and CDR2 FQNEAQ (reference sequence). CDR3 size: 15 residues. V gave up 3 bases and J gave up 6 bases; unmatched junction bases: 9. The CDR3 DNA sequence: TGTGCCAGCAGCTTGACCGGGACTAGCAATCGCGAGCAGTACTTC. It encodes CASSLTGTSNREQYF.

The CDR3 region has the DNA TGTGCCAGCAGCCGGGCTCCGACCTACGAGCAGTACTTC. Protein: CASSRAPTYEQYF. The rearrangement joins TRBV12-3 or TRBV12-4 to TRBJ2-7; D call uncertain. V lost 6 bases and J lost 2, with 11 bases in between. The CDR3 sequence is 13 residues long.

The chain combines TRBV5-4 with TRBJ2-1; 8 nucleotides match TRBD2. Germline CDR1 SGHNT, CDR2 YYREEE (reference sequence). The ends lost 5 bases at V and 3 bases at J; junction bases unmatched: 4. CDR3 length: 14 residues. Written as DNA, the CDR3 is TGTGCCAGCAGGACCGGGACTAGCTACAATGAGCAGTTCTTC. Translated, it gives CASRTGTSYNEQFF.

This clonotype was counted only a few times. DNA of the CDR3: TGTGCCAGCAGCGTTTACGATCCCTCTGGGGCCAACGTCCTGACTTTC. Translated, it gives CASSVYDPSGANVLTF. The J gene is TRBJ2-6, the V gene TRBV9; D not resolved. The CDR3 sequence is 16 residues long. V was pared by 2 bases and J by 0 bases, with 9 bases between. Germline assignment: CDR1 SGDLS and CDR2 YYNGEE.

This clonotype showed up many times. V gene TRBV3-1 combines with J gene TRBJ2-2; D call uncertain. The germline V gene has CDR1 LGHDT and CDR2 YNNKEL (reference sequence). Trimming stripped 3 bases from V and 13 bases from J, with 12 bases between. The length of the CDR3 is 12 residues. CDR3 sequence: CASSQLTSRLFF. The CDR3 region has the DNA TGTGCCAGCAGCCAGTTAACCTCCCGGCTGTTTTTT.

The chain combines TRBV20-1 with TRBJ2-7; D might be TRBD2 (6 bases). CDR1 and CDR2 from the germline V gene are DFQATT and SNEGSKA (reference sequence). Trimming removed 1 base at V and 5 bases at J, with 12 bases between. The CDR3 runs to 13 residues. CDR3 DNA sequence: TGCAGTGCTAGAGCCGGGACTCTCCACGAGCAGTACTTC. Protein: CSARAGTLHEQYF.

This clonotype showed up just a few times. The CDR3 DNA reads TGTGCCAGTAGTTACTCACCTGAAGGCGGGTACGAGCAGTACTTC. Translated, it gives CASSYSPEGGYEQYF. The gene calls are TRBV19 and TRBJ2-7, with D perhaps matching TRBD2 (5 bases). Germline CDR1 is LNHDA and CDR2 is SQIVND (reference sequence). V was trimmed by 5 bases and J by 4 bases, leaving 18 bases between them. The CDR3 has 15 residues.

At least ten counts were recorded for this clonotype. This chain uses TRBV29-1 with TRBJ2-5; 7 bases are shared with TRBD1. Losses at the gene ends were 4 bases for V and 5 bases for J; bases not matched to a gene: 4. CDR1 and CDR2 from the germline V gene are SQVTM and ANQGSEA. This CDR3 comprises 12 residues. CDR3 residues: CSVVRDSETQYF. As DNA, the CDR3 is TGCAGCGTTGTAAGGGACAGTGAGACCCAGTACTTC.

Many counts were recorded for this clonotype. The chain joins TRBV5-1 to TRBJ1-1; TRBD1 matches at 7 bases. Trimming at V came to 2 bases and at J to 10 bases, leaving 5 bases not matched to a gene. CDR3 size: 12 residues. Germline lookup yields CDR1 SGHRS and CDR2 YFSETQ. This chain's CDR3 is CASSLDRVSAFF. The CDR3 bases are TGCGCCAGCAGCTTAGACAGGGTGTCAGCTTTCTTT.

The chain combines TRBV7-2 with TRBJ2-7; perhaps TRBD2 as D (5 bases). V was shortened by 1 base and J by 6 bases, with 10 bases between the two germline ends. CDR3 length equals 13 residues. The germline V gene encodes CDR1 SGHTA and CDR2 FQGNSA. The DNA of the CDR3 is TGTGCCAGCAGCTTAGGCCTGGGGAGCGAGCAGTACGTC. Its protein product is CASSLGLGSEQYV.

This clonotype was seen repeatedly, ten times or more. The CDR3 DNA follows: TGTGCCAGCAGCTTATTATCTCAGCTAGAAGCTTTCTTT. This codes for CASSLLSQLEAFF. V usage is TRBV7-9 and J usage is TRBJ1-1; D gene unclear. CDR3 length: 13 residues. V was cut by 2 bases and J by 8 bases, with 12 bases left in between. Germline V lookup: CDR1 SEHNR, CDR2 FQNEAQ (reference sequence).

This clonotype was detected ten times or more. The chain combines TRBV6-5 with TRBJ2-2; 7 nucleotides line up with TRBD1. With 4 bases clipped from V and 6 bases from J, the junction kept 8 bases outside the gene matches. Germline V gene sequence: CDR1 MNHEY, CDR2 SVGAGI. The CDR3 loop spans 15 amino acids. This CDR3 reads CASSFENRGSGELFF. CDR3 coding DNA: TGTGCCAGCAGTTTCGAAAACAGGGGATCCGGGGAGCTGTTTTTT.